The subject of this entry is one T cell receptor (beta chain). The germline CDR1 and CDR2 sequences are KGHSH and LQKENI. CDR3 size: 15 residues. With 4 bases removed from V and 4 bases from J, the gap between germline ends came to 14 bases. With random hexamers, reverse transcription was performed on about 0.5 to 1 ug of RNA. TCRdb redid the calling of the immunoSEQ multiplex PCR reads with MiXCR, one entry per CDR3 protein. The repertoire has 150,000 to 200,000 distinct CDR3 sequences, around 94% of them found once; the top ten carry 0.11% to 0.15%. The record originates from a study of CD8 T cells in Susac syndrome. CD8+ and CD4+ T cells circulating in blood were sequenced for TCR beta. Healthy donors served as the controls. They were matched for age and sex. Negative isolation yielded CD4+ and CD8+ T cells, and FACS enriched TEMRA cells.

Sequencing used CD4+ T cells from PBMCs. The rearrangement uses TRBV18 and TRBJ1-5; D possibly corresponds to TRBD1 (5 bases). The TCR was taken from a human donor in good health. CDR3 region: CASSLVTAYNQPQHF. In nucleotides, the CDR3 is TGTGCCAGCTCACTAGTGACAGCATATAATCAGCCCCAGCATTTT.